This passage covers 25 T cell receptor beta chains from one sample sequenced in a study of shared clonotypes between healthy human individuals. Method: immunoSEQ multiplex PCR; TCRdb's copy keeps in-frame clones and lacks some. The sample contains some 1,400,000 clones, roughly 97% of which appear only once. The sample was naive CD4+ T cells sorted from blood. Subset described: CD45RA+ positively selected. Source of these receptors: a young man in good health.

CDR3 region: CSVGGAGANYGYTF. In DNA, the CDR3 is TGCAGCGTCGGTGGGGCGGGGGCGAACTATGGCTACACCTTC. V and J are TRBV29-1 and TRBJ1-2; tentatively, D is TRBD1 (6 bases). The CDR3 contains 14 residues. Germline V gene sequence: CDR1 SQVTM, CDR2 ANQGSEA. Trimming left V 6 bases short and J 2 bases short, with 16 bases between.

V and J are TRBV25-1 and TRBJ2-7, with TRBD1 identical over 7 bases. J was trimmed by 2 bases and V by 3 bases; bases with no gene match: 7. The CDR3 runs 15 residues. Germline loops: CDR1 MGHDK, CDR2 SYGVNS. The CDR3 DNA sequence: TGTGCCAGCAGTGACCCAGGGGGAAATACCTACGAGCAGTACTTC. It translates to CASSDPGGNTYEQYF.

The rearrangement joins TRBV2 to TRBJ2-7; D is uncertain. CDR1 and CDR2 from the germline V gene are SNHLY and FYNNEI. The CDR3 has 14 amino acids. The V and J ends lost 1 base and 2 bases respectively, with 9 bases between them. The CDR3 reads CASSEEDVTYEQYF. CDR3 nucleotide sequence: TGTGCCAGCAGTGAAGAAGACGTCACCTACGAGCAGTACTTC.

The CDR3 reads CAWSFGGEQYF. The CDR3 nucleotides read TGTGCCTGGAGTTTCGGTGGGGAGCAGTACTTC. This rearrangement joins TRBV30 to TRBJ2-7; unclear D gene. The CDR3 runs 11 residues. Trimming shortened V by 2 bases and J by 7 bases, and 9 bases separated the two germline ends. Germline V CDR1 and CDR2: GTSNPN, SVGIG (reference sequence).

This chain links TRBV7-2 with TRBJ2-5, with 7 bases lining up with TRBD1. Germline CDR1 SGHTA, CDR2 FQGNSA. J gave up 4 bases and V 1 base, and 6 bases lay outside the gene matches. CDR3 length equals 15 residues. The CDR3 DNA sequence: TGTGCCAGCAGCTTAGTGTTTCGACAGGGAGAGACCCAGTACTTC. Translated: CASSLVFRQGETQYF.

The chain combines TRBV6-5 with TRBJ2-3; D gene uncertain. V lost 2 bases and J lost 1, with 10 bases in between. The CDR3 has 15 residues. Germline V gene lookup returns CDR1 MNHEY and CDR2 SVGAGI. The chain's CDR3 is CASSYKALGTDTQYF. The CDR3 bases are TGTGCCAGCAGTTACAAGGCACTTGGCACAGATACGCAGTATTTT.

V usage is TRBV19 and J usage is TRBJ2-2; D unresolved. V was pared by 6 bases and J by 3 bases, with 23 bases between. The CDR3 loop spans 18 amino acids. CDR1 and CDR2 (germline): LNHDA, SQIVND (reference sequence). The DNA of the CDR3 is TGTGCCAGTAGGAACATTCTTCTTGGGCCAATAGACACCGGGGAGCTGTTTTTT. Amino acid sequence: CASRNILLGPIDTGELFF.

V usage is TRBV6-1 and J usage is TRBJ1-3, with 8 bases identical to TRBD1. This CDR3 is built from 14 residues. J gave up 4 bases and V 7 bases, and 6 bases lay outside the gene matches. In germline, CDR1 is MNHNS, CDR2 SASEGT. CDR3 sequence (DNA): TGTGCCAGCACCCCCCGGGACAGGGGAAACACCATATATTTT. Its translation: CASTPRDRGNTIYF.

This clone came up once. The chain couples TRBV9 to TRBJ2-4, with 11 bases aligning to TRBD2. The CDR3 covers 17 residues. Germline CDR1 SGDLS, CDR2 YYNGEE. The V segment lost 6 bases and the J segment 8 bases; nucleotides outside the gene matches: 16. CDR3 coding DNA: TGTGCCAGCACCGGAAGCCCCGGGACTAGCGGATTTGACATTCAGTACTTC. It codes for CASTGSPGTSGFDIQYF.

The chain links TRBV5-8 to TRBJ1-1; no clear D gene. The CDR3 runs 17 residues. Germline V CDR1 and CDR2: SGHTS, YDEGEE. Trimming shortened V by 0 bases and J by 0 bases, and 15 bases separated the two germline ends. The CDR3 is CASSLGRLAGLNTEAFF. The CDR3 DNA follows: TGTGCCAGCAGCTTGGGGAGGTTGGCGGGATTGAACACTGAAGCTTTCTTT.

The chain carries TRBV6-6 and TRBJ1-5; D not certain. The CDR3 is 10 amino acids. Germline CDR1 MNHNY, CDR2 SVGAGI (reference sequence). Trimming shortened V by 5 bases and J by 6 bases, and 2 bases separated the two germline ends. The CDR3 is CASSTQPQHF. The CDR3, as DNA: TGTGCCAGCAGTACTCAGCCCCAGCATTTT.

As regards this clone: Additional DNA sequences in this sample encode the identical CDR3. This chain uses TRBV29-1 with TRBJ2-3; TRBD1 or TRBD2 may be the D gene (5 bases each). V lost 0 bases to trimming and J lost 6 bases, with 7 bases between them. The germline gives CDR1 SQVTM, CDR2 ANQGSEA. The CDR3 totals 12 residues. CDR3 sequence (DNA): TGCAGCGTTGAAGATGGGACCGATACGCAGTATTTT. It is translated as CSVEDGTDTQYF.

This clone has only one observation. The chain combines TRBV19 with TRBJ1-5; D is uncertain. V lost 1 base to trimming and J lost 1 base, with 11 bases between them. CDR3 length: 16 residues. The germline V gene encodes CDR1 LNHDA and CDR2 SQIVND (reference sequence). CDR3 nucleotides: TGTGCCAGTAGTATAGTACCCCGGGGAAGCAATCAGCCCCAGCATTTT. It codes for CASSIVPRGSNQPQHF.

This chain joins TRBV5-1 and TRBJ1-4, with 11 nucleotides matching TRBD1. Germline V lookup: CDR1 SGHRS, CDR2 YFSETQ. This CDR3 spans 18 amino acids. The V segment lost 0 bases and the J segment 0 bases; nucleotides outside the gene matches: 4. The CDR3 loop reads CASSLAPGQGATNEKLFF. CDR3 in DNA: TGCGCCAGCAGCTTGGCCCCGGGACAGGGGGCAACTAATGAAAAACTGTTTTTT.

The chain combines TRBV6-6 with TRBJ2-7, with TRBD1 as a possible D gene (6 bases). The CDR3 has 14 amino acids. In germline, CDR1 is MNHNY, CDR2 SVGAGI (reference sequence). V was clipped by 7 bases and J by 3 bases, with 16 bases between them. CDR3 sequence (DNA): TGTGCCAGCACCACTGGGGACAACTTCTACGAGCAGTACTTC. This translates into CASTTGDNFYEQYF.

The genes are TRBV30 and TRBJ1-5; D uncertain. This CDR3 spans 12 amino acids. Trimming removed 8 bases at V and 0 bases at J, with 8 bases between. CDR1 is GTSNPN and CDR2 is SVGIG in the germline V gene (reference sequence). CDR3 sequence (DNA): TGTGCCCGGACGGGTAGCAATCAGCCCCAGCATTTT. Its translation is CARTGSNQPQHF.

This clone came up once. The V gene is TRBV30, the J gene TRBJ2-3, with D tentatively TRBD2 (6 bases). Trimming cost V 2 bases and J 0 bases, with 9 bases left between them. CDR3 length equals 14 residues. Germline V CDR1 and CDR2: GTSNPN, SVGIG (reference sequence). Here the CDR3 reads CAWSPGLSTDTQYF. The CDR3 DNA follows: TGTGCCTGGAGTCCGGGACTCAGCACAGATACGCAGTATTTT.

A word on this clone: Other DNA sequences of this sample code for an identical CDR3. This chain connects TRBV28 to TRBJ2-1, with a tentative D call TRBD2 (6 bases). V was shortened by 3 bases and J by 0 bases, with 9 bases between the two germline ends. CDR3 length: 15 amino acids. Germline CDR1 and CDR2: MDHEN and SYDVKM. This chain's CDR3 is CASSFGGPSYNEQFF. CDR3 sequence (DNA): TGTGCCAGCAGTTTCGGGGGTCCCTCCTACAATGAGCAGTTCTTC.

CDR3 residues: CASIERGVTNEKLFF. Here the CDR3 DNA reads TGTGCCAGTATCGAACGGGGTGTAACTAATGAAAAACTGTTTTTT. The chain is built from TRBV19 and TRBJ1-4; no firm D call. The CDR3 has 15 amino acids. V was pared by 7 bases and J by 1 base, with 13 bases between. The germline V gene has CDR1 LNHDA and CDR2 SQIVND (reference sequence).

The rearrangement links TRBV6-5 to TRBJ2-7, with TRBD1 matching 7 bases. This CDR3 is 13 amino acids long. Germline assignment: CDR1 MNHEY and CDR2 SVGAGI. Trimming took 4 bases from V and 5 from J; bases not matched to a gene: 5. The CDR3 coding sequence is TGTGCCAGCAGTTGGGACAGTCCCAACGAGCAGTACTTC. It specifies CASSWDSPNEQYF.

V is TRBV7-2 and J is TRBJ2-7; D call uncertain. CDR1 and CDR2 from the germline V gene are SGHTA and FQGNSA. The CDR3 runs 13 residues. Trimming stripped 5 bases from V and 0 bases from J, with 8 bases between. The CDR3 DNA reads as TGTGCCAGCAGCAAGACCCCCTCCTACGAGCAGTACTTC. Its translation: CASSKTPSYEQYF. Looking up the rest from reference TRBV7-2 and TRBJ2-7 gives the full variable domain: GAGVSQSPSNKVTEKGKDVELRCDPISGHTALYWYRQSLGQGLEFLIYFQGNSAPDKSGLPSDRFSAERTGGSVSTLTIQRTQQEDSAVYLCASSKTPSYEQYFGPGTRLTVT.

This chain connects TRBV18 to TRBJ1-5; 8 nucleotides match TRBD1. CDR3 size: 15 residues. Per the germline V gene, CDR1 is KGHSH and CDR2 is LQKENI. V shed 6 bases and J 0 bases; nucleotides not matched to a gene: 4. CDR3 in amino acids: CASSRTGNSNQPQHF. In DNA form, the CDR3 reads TGTGCCAGCTCCAGGACAGGGAATAGCAATCAGCCCCAGCATTTT.

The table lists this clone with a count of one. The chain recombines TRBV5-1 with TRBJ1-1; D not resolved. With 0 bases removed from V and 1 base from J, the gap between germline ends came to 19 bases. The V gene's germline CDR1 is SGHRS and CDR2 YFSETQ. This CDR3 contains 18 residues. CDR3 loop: CASSLGKLGRLRNTEAFF. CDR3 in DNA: TGCGCCAGCAGCTTGGGAAAACTTGGGCGGCTAAGGAACACTGAAGCTTTCTTT.

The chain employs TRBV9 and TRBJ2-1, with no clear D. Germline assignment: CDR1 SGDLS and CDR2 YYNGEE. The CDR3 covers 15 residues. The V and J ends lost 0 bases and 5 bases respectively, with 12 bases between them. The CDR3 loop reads CASSVEGTLDNEQFF. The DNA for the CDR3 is TGTGCCAGCAGCGTAGAGGGTACCCTGGACAATGAGCAGTTCTTC.

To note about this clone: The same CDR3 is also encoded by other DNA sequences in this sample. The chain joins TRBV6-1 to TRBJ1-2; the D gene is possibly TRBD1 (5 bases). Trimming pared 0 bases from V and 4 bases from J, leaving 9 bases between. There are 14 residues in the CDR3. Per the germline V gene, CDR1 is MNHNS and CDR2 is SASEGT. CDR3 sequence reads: CASSEAGVIYGYTF. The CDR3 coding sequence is TGTGCCAGCAGTGAAGCGGGGGTGATCTATGGCTACACCTTC.